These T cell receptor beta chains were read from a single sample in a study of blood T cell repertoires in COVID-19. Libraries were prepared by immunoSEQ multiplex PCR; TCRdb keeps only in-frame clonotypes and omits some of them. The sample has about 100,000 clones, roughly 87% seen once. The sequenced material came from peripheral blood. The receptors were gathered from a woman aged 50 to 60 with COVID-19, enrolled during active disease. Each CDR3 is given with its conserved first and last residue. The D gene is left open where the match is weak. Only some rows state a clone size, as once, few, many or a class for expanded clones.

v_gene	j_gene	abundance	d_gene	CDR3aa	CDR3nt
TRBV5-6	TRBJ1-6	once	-	CASSSLNNSPLHF	TGTGCCAGCAGCTCCCTTAATAATTCACCCCTCCACTTT
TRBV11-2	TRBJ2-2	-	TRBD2	CASSLDRFSGGRNTGELFF	TGTGCCAGCAGCTTAGATCGGTTTAGCGGGGGGCGCAACACCGGGGAGCTGTTTTTT
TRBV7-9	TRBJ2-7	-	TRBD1	CASSLGWGQSSYEQYF	TGTGCCAGCAGCTTAGGATGGGGACAGTCTTCCTACGAGCAGTACTTC
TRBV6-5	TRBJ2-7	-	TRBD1	CASTGDRGTYEQYF	TGTGCCAGCACTGGGGACAGGGGAACCTACGAGCAGTACTTC
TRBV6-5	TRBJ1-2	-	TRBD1	CASSYSGQAIYGYTF	TGTGCCAGCAGTTACTCGGGACAGGCTATCTATGGCTACACCTTC
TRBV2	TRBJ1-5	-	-	CASSEGGGNQPQHF	TGTGCCAGCAGTGAAGGAGGAGGGAATCAGCCCCAGCATTTT
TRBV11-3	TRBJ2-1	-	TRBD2	CASSSQTSGGANEQFF	TGTGCCAGCAGCTCCCAGACTAGCGGGGGGGCAAATGAGCAGTTCTTC
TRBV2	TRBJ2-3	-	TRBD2	CASSEINSGGTDTQYF	TGTGCCAGCAGTGAAATTAATAGCGGGGGTACAGATACGCAGTATTTT
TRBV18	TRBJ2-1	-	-	CASSPPRLTSYNEQFF	TGTGCCAGCTCACCACCCCGATTAACTTCCTACAATGAGCAGTTCTTC
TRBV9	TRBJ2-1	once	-	CASSVDGVDYNEQFF	TGTGCCAGCAGCGTAGACGGGGTCGACTACAATGAGCAGTTCTTC
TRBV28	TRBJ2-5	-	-	CASSPNGGAETQYF	TGTGCCAGCAGCCCTAATGGGGGGGCCGAGACCCAGTACTTC
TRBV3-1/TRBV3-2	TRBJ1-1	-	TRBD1	CASSQQGARTEAFF	TGTGCCAGCAGCCAACAGGGGGCGCGTACTGAAGCTTTCTTT
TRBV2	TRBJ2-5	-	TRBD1	CASRPGTGAETQYF	TGTGCCAGCAGGCCCGGGACAGGGGCTGAGACCCAGTACTTC
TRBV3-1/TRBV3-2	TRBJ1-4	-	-	CASSQDWAGAEKLFF	TGTGCCAGCAGCCAAGATTGGGCAGGGGCTGAAAAACTGTTTTTT
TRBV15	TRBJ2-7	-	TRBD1	CATSRGQGAFYEQYF	TGTGCCACCAGCAGGGGACAGGGGGCCTTCTACGAGCAGTACTTC
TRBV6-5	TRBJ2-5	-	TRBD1	CASTRTGLQEETQYF	TGTGCCAGCACACGGACAGGGCTCCAGGAAGAGACCCAGTACTTC
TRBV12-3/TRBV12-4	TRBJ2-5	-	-	CASSSDYQETQYF	TGTGCCAGCAGTTCGGACTATCAAGAGACCCAGTACTTC
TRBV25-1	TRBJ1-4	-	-	CASSPNTGWGNEKLFF	TGTGCCAGCAGCCCGAATACGGGGTGGGGTAATGAAAAACTGTTTTTT
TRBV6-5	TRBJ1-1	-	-	CASSPTPTNAFF	TGTGCCAGCAGTCCGACACCGACTAATGCTTTCTTT
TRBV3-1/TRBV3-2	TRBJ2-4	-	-	CASSQGTSGLAKNIQYF	TGTGCCAGCAGCCAAGGGACATCGGGCCTAGCCAAAAACATTCAGTACTTC
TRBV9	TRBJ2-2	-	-	CASSVVGFGVGTGELFF	TGTGCCAGCAGCGTAGTAGGGTTCGGGGTAGGCACCGGGGAGCTGTTTTTT
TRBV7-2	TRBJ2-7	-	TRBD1	CASSSMTGNSYEQYF	TGTGCCAGCAGCTCCATGACAGGGAACTCCTACGAGCAGTACTTC
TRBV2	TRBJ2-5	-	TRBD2	CASSEVGTSGGQETQYF	TGTGCCAGCAGTGAAGTAGGAACTAGCGGGGGCCAAGAGACCCAGTACTTC
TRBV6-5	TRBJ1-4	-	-	CASNIYRAGEKLFF	TGTGCCAGCAATATTTACAGGGCTGGCGAAAAACTGTTTTTT
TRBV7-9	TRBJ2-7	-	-	CASSPTGNYEQYF	TGTGCCAGCAGTCCCACAGGGAACTACGAGCAGTACTTC
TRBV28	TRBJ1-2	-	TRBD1	CASSLERAGGAYGYTF	TGTGCCAGCAGTTTAGAAAGGGCAGGGGGCGCTTATGGCTACACCTTC
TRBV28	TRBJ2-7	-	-	CASTVGAGERNEQYF	TGTGCCAGCACCGTGGGGGCTGGGGAGCGGAACGAGCAGTACTTC
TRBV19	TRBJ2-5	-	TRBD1	CASSGQGRETQYF	TGTGCCAGTAGTGGACAGGGCAGGGAGACCCAGTACTTC
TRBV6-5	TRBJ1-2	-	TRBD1	CASSPDRIYGYTF	TGTGCCAGCAGCCCGGACAGGATCTATGGCTACACCTTC
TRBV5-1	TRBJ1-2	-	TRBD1	CASSQGQGAANYGYTF	TGCGCCAGCAGCCAAGGACAGGGGGCTGCTAACTATGGCTACACCTTC
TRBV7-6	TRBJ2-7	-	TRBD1	CASSSWTGGSYEQYF	TGTGCCAGCAGCTCCTGGACAGGGGGCTCCTACGAGCAGTACTTC
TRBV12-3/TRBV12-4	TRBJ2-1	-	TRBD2	CASSQRTSNEQFF	TGTGCCAGCAGTCAAAGGACTAGCAATGAGCAGTTCTTC
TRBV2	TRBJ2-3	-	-	CASSSGQPTDTQYF	TGTGCCAGCAGCTCAGGACAGCCCACAGATACGCAGTATTTT
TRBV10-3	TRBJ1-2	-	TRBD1	CAISPGYRGLDGYTF	TGTGCCATCAGCCCTGGGTACAGGGGATTAGATGGCTACACCTTC
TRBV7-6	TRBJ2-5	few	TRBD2	CASSPGLAGGSSQYF	TGTGCCAGCAGCCCGGGACTAGCGGGGGGGTCGTCCCAGTACTTC
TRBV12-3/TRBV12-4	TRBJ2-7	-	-	CASSLGHTYEQYF	TGTGCCAGCAGCCTCGGACACACCTACGAGCAGTACTTC
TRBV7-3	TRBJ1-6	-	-	CASSPGTLNSPLHF	TGTGCCAGCAGCCCGGGTACTCTCAATTCACCCCTCCACTTT
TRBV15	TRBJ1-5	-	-	CATSTGDGLNQPQHF	TGTGCCACCAGCACCGGAGACGGACTCAATCAGCCCCAGCATTTT
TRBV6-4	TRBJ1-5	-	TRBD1	CASSPDRGQPQHF	TGTGCCAGCAGTCCGGACAGGGGTCAGCCCCAGCATTTT
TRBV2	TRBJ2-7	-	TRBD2	CASDDSTLAGRYEQYF	TGTGCCAGCGACGACTCCACTCTAGCGGGTCGCTACGAGCAGTACTTC
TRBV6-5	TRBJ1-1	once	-	CASSHRWGGNTEAFF	TGTGCCAGCAGCCACCGCTGGGGGGGGAACACTGAAGCTTTCTTT